These 15 T cell receptor beta chains were all obtained from the same sample, sequenced in a study of T-cell memory formation after mild COVID-19. Each CDR3 protein is one row after TCRdb ran MiXCR on the 5' RACE reads. The sample carries 150,000 to 200,000 distinct CDR3 sequences, around 30% recorded once. The source material was PBMCs or a T cell subset sorted from them (not recorded which). The receptors come from an adult woman who had mild COVID-19 (a few samples of this study predate the infection). Cell type and time point are not known.

J is TRBJ1-3 and V is TRBV6-1; D not resolved. Germline V lookup: CDR1 MNHNS, CDR2 SASEGT. V gave up 6 bases and J gave up 0 bases, with 12 bases separating them. This CDR3 is built from 15 residues. The CDR3 DNA sequence: TGTGCCAGCAGCGTCGGGCCCCCCTCTGGAAACACCATATATTTT. Its translation is CASSVGPPSGNTIYF.

The V and J genes are TRBV4-1 and TRBJ1-5; a possible D gene is TRBD1 (6 bases). V lost 1 base, J lost 6 bases, and 13 bases lay in between. The CDR3 totals 15 residues. CDR1 is MGHRA and CDR2 is YSYEKL in the germline V gene. CDR3 DNA: TGCGCCAGCAGCCAAGTCCCGGGACACACTCAGCCCCAGCATTTT. Its protein is CASSQVPGHTQPQHF.

The chain's CDR3 is CATSDSTSGAWNTGELFF. The CDR3 DNA reads as TGTGCCACCAGTGATTCGACTAGCGGGGCGTGGAACACCGGGGAGCTGTTTTTT. This rearrangement joins TRBV24-1 to TRBJ2-2, with TRBD2 identical over 11 bases. In germline, CDR1 is KGHDR, CDR2 SFDVKD. V was pared by 2 bases and J by 1 base, with 5 bases of the junction left unmatched. The CDR3 spans 18 residues.

This clonotype was seen only a few times. The genes are TRBV4-1 and TRBJ2-3; 9 nucleotides match TRBD2. J gave up 1 base and V 0 bases, and 5 bases lay outside the gene matches. CDR3 length: 17 residues. Germline V gene sequence: CDR1 MGHRA, CDR2 YSYEKL. The CDR3 bases are TGCGCCAGCAGCCAAGATCCGGCTAGCGGGGGCACAGATACGCAGTATTTT. Its protein product is CASSQDPASGGTDTQYF.

This sequence joins TRBV7-3 and TRBJ2-1; the match to TRBD2 covers 9 bases. The CDR3 extends over 16 amino acids. Losses at the gene ends were 4 bases for V and 3 bases for J; bases not matched to a gene: 7. The V gene's germline CDR1 is SGHTA and CDR2 FQGTGA. CDR3 nucleotides: TGTGCCAGCAGCTCGGTAGCGGGAGTGGGCTACAATGAGCAGTTCTTC. Its protein is CASSSVAGVGYNEQFF.

This clonotype was picked up a small number of times. In DNA form, the CDR3 reads TGTGCCTGGAGCCGGAGCTATGGCTACACCTTC. Protein sequence: CAWSRSYGYTF. The chain employs TRBV30 and TRBJ1-2; no clear D. Germline V gives CDR1 GTSNPN, CDR2 SVGIG (reference sequence). This CDR3 is built from 11 residues. Trimming took 3 bases from V and 4 from J, leaving 6 bases between them.

This clonotype was seen more than once but under ten times. This chain uses TRBV18 with TRBJ2-7, with a tentative D call TRBD2 (5 bases). The CDR3 length is 16 residues. Trimming left V 1 base short and J 2 bases short, with 15 bases between. Germline values: CDR1 KGHSH, CDR2 LQKENI. CDR3 nucleotide sequence: TGTGCCAGCTCACCACTGGGCACGGGGTTAACCTACGAGCAGTACTTC. Its protein product is CASSPLGTGLTYEQYF.

This clonotype was seen a few times. CDR3 DNA: TGTGCCAGCAGTGAAGAGGGCCGGAATTCACCCCTCCACTTT. It is translated as CASSEEGRNSPLHF. The rearrangement joins TRBV2 to TRBJ1-6; D is unresolved. The CDR3 extends over 14 amino acids. Trimming left V 1 base short and J 7 bases short, with 8 bases between. Germline-derived CDR1 and CDR2 are SNHLY and FYNNEI.

The rearrangement links TRBV30 to TRBJ1-2; no firm D call. The CDR3 extends over 12 amino acids. CDR1 GTSNPN and CDR2 SVGIG come from the germline V gene (reference sequence). Between the trimmed V and J ends, which lost 5 bases and 5 bases, there was a span of 12 bases. The CDR3 is CAWHSGQYGYTF. As DNA, the CDR3 is TGTGCCTGGCACTCGGGCCAGTATGGCTACACCTTC.

This chain connects TRBV6-2 or TRBV6-3 to TRBJ1-1; D gene unclear. Germline V gives CDR1 MNHEY, CDR2 SVGEGT. V was trimmed by 2 bases and J by 1 base, leaving 5 bases between them. This CDR3 spans 13 amino acids. This chain's CDR3 is CASSYGTNTEAFF. Here the CDR3 DNA reads TGTGCCAGCAGTTACGGCACGAACACTGAAGCTTTCTTT.

The gene calls are TRBV12-3 or TRBV12-4 and TRBJ1-3; TRBD1 might be the D (6 bases). There are 14 residues in the CDR3. V lost 2 bases and J lost 7, with 12 bases in between. The CDR3 spells CASSLRGQGNTIYF. The CDR3 coding sequence is TGTGCCAGCAGTTTACGGGGCCAGGGGAACACCATATATTTT.

This clonotype was observed a few times. The chain combines TRBV19 with TRBJ2-2; no definite D call. The CDR3 sequence is 13 residues long. V was clipped by 1 base and J by 5 bases, with 5 bases between them. Germline values: CDR1 LNHDA, CDR2 SQIVND (reference sequence). CDR3 in DNA: TGTGCCAGTAGTATAGGTGAAACCGGGGAGCTGTTTTTT. Protein product: CASSIGETGELFF. Looking up the rest from reference TRBV19 and TRBJ2-2 gives the full variable domain: DGGITQSPKYLFRKEGQNVTLSCEQNLNHDAMYWYRQDPGQGLRLIYYSQIVNDFQKGDIAEGYSVSREKKESFPLTVTSAQKNPTAFYLCASSIGETGELFFGEGSRLTVL.

Worth noting for this clonotype: The DNA is omitted, as the CDR3 cannot be located on it reliably, and the CDR3 follows TCRdb's listing. The CDR3 is CASSTSAAQETQYF. V and J are TRBV7-9 and TRBJ2-5. CDR1 is SEHNR, CDR2 FQNEAQ, per germline (reference sequence). The CDR3 totals 14 residues, both ends included.

This clonotype was found a few times. This chain links TRBV6-2 or TRBV6-3 with TRBJ2-7; tentative D call: TRBD2 (6 bases). CDR3 length: 11 amino acids. V was shortened by 5 bases and J by 12 bases, with 14 bases between the two germline ends. In germline, CDR1 is MNHEY, CDR2 SVGEGT. The CDR3 DNA sequence: TGTGCCAGCAGTCCGGGACTGTTGTCGTACTTC. Its translation: CASSPGLLSYF.

This chain connects TRBV20-1 to TRBJ1-5; 10 bases are shared with TRBD1. The V gene end was trimmed by 6 bases and the J gene end by 5 bases; junction bases not matched to a gene: 10. The CDR3 totals 15 residues. Per the germline V gene, CDR1 is DFQATT and CDR2 is SNEGSKA (reference sequence). CDR3 residues: CSALDRGRADQPQHF. Written as DNA, the CDR3 is TGCAGTGCGCTTGACAGGGGGCGCGCGGATCAGCCCCAGCATTTT.